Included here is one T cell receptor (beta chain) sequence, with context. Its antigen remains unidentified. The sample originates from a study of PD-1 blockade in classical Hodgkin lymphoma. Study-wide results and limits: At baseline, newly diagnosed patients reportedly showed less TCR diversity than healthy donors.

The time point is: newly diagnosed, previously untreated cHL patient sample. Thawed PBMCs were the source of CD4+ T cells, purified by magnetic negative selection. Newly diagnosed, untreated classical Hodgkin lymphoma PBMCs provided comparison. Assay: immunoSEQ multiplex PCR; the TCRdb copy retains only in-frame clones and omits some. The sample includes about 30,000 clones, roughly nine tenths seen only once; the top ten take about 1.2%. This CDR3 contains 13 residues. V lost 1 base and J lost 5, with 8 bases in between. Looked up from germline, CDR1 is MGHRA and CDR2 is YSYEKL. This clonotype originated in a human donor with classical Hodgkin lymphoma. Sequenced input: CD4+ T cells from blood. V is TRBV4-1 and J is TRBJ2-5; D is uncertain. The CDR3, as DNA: TGCGCCAGCAGCCAAGTCCATGGGGAGACCCAGTACTTC. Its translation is CASSQVHGETQYF.